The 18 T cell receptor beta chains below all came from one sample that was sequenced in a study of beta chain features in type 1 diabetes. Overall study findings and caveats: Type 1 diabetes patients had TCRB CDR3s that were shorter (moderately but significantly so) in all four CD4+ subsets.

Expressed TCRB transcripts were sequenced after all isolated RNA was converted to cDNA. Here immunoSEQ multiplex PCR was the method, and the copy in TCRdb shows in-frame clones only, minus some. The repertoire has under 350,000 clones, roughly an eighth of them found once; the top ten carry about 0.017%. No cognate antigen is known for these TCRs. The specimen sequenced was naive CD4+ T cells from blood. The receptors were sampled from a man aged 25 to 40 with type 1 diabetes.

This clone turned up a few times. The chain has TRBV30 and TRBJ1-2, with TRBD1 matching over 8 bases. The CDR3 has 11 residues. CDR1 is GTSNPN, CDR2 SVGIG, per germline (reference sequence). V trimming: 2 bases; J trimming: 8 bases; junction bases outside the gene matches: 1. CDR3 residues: CAWSSGGGYTF. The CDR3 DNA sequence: TGTGCCTGGAGTTCAGGGGGCGGCTACACCTTC.

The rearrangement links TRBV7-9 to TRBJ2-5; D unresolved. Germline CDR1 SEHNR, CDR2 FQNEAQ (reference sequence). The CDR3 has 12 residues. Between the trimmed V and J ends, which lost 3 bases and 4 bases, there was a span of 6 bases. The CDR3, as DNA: TGTGCCAGCAGCTTTGAGGTAGAGACCCAGTACTTC. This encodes CASSFEVETQYF.

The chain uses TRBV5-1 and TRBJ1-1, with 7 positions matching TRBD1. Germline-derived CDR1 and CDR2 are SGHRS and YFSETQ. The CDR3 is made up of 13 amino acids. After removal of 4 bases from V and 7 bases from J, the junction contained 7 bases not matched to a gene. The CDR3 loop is CASSIRDRVEAFF. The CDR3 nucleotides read TGCGCCAGCAGCATCCGGGACAGAGTTGAAGCTTTCTTT.

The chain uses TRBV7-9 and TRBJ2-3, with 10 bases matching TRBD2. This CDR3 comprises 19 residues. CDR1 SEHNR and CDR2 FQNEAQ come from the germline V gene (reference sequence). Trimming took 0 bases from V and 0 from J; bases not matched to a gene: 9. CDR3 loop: CASSLARTSGYRSTDTQYF. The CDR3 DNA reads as TGTGCCAGCAGCTTAGCTCGGACTAGCGGATATCGGAGCACAGATACGCAGTATTTT.

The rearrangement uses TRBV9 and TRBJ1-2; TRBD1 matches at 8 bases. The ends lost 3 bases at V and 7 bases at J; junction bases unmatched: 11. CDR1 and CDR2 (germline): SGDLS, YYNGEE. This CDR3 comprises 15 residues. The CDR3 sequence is CASSADGQGEGGYTF. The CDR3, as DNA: TGTGCCAGCAGCGCAGACGGACAGGGCGAGGGTGGCTACACCTTC. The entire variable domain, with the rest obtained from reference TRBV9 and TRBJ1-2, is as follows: DSGVTQTPKHLITATGQRVTLRCSPRSGDLSVYWYQQSLDQGLQFLIQYYNGEERAKGNILERFSAQQFPDLHSELNLSSLELGDSALYFCASSADGQGEGGYTFGSGTRLTVV.

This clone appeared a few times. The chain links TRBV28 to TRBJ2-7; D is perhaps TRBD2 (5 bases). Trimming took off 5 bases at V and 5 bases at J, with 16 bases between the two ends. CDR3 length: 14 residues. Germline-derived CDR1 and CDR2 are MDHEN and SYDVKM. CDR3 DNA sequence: TGTGCCAGCAGTCCCGGAACCCCGGAGGACGAGCAGTACTTC. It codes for CASSPGTPEDEQYF.

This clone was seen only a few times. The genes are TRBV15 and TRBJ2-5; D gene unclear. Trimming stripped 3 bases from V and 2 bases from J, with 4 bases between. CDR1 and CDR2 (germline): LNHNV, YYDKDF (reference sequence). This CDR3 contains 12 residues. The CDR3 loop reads CATSSQQETQYF. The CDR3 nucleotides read TGTGCCACCAGCAGTCAGCAAGAGACCCAGTACTTC. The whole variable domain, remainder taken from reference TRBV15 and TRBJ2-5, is DAMVIQNPRYQVTQFGKPVTLSCSQTLNHNVMYWYQQKSSQAPKLLFHYYDKDFNNEADTPDNFQSRRPNTSFCFLDIRSPGLGDTAMYLCATSSQQETQYFGPGTRLLVL.

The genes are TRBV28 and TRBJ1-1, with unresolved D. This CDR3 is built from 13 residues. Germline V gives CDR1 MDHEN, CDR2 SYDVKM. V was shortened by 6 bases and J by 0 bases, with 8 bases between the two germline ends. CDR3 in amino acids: CASSLQVNTEAFF. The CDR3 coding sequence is TGTGCCAGCAGCCTCCAGGTGAACACTGAAGCTTTCTTT.

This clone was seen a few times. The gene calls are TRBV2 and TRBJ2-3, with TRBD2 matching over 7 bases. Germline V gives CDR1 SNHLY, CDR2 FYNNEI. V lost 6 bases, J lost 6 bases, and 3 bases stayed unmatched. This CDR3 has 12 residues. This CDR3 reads CASSTSVDTQYF. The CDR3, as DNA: TGTGCCAGCAGCACTAGCGTTGATACGCAGTATTTT.

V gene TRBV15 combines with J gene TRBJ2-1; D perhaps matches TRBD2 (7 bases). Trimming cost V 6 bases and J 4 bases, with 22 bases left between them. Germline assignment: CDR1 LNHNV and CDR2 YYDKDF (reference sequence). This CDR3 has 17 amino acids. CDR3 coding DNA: TGTGCCACCAGAAGCGATTTTGGGGGAGGGACATACAATGAGCAGTTCTTC. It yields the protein CATRSDFGGGTYNEQFF.

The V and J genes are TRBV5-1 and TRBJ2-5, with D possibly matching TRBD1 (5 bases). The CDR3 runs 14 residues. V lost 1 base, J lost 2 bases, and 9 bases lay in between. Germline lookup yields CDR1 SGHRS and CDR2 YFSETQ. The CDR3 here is CASSLSAGQETQYF. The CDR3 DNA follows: TGCGCCAGCAGCTTGAGCGCAGGGCAAGAGACCCAGTACTTC.

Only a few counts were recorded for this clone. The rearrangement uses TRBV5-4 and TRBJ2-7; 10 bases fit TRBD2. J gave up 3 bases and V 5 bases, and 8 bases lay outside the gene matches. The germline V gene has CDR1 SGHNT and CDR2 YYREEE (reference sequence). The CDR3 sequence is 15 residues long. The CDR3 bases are TGTGCCAGCAGATTCCTGACTAGCGGGCACTACGAGCAGTACTTC. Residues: CASRFLTSGHYEQYF.

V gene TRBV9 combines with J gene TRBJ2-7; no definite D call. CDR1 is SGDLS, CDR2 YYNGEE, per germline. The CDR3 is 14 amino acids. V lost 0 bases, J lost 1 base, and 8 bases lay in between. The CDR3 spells CASSVDPLSYEQYF. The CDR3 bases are TGTGCCAGCAGCGTAGATCCACTTTCCTACGAGCAGTACTTC. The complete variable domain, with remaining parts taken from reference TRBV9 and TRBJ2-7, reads DSGVTQTPKHLITATGQRVTLRCSPRSGDLSVYWYQQSLDQGLQFLIQYYNGEERAKGNILERFSAQQFPDLHSELNLSSLELGDSALYFCASSVDPLSYEQYFGPGTRLTVT.

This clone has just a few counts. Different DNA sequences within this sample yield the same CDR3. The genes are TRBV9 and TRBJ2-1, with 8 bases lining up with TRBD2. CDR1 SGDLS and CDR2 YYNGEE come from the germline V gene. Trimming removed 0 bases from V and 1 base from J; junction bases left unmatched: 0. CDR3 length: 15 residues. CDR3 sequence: CASSVVAGSYNEQFF. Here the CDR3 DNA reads TGTGCCAGCAGCGTAGTAGCGGGGTCCTACAATGAGCAGTTCTTC.

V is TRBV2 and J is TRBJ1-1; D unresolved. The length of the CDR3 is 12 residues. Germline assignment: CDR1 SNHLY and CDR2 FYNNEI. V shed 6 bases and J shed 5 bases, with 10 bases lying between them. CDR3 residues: CASRGDGTEAFF. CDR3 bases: TGTGCCAGCAGAGGAGACGGGACTGAAGCTTTCTTT.

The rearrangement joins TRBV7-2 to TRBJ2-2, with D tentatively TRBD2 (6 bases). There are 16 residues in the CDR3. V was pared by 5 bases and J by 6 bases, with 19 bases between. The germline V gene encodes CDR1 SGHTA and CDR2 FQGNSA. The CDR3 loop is CASSPFSGVGSGELFF. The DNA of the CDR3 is TGTGCCAGCAGCCCCTTTTCGGGAGTAGGCTCCGGGGAGCTGTTTTTT.

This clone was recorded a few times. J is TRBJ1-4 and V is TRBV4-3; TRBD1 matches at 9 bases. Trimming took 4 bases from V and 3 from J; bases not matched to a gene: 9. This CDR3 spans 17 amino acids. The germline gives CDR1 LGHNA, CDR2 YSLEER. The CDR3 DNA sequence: TGCGCCAGCAGCCCTCTCGGCAGGACAGGGGCTAATGAAAAACTGTTTTTT. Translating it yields CASSPLGRTGANEKLFF.

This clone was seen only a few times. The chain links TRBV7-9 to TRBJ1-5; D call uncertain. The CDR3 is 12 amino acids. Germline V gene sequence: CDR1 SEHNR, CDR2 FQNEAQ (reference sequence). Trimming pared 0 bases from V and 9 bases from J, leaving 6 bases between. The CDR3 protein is CASSLAGGPQHF. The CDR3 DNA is TGTGCCAGCAGCTTAGCCGGCGGGCCCCAGCATTTT.